This T cell receptor beta chain appears in the sequencing data of a study of T cells in Graves' hyperthyroidism and ophthalmopathy. Findings and limits, study-wide: Ophthalmopathy could be told apart from stable hyperthyroidism with a 13 V-J model.

Trimming removed 6 bases from V and 3 bases from J, with 9 bases in between. The CDR3 sequence is 12 residues long. The germline V gene encodes CDR1 MNHNS and CDR2 SASEGT. This clonotype appeared many times. Its antigen is unknown. TCR beta CDR3 region amplification was performed from RNA transcripts. The study used the HTBI primer set for a first-round RT-PCR of the TCR CDR3. TCRdb redid the calling of the multiplex PCR reads with MiXCR, one entry per CDR3 protein. Among approximately 95,000 distinct CDR3 sequences listed, around 40% were seen once. The genes are TRBV6-1 and TRBJ2-7; D is unclear. The clonotype comes from a woman younger than 45 with Graves' hyperthyroidism. Sample: peripheral blood or thyroid tissue (not recorded which). The CDR3 coding sequence is TGTGCCAGCAGAGGCTTCGTCTACGAGCAGTACTTC. This codes for CASRGFVYEQYF.